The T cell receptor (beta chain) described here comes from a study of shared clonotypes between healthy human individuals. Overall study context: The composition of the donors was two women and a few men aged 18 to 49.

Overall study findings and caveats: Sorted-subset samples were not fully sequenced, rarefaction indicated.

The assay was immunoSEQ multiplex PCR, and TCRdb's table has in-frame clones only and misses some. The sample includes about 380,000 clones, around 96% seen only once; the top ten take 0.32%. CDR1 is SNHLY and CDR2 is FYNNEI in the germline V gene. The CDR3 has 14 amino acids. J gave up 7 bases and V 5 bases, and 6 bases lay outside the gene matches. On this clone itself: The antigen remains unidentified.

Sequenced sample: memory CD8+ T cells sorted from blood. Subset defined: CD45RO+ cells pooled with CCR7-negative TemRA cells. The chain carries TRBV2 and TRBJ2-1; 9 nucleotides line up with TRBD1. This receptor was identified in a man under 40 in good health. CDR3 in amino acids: CASSSRTGENEQFF. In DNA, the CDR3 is TGTGCCAGCAGTTCTAGGACAGGGGAGAATGAGCAGTTCTTC.